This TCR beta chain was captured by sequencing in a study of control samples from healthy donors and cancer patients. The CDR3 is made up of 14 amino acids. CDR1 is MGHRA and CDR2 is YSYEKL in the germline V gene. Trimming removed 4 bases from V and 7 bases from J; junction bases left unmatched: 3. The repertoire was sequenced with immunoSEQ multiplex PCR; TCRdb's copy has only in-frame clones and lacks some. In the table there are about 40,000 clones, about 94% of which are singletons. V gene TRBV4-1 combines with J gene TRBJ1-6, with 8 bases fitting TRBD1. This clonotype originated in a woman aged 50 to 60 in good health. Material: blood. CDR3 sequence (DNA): TGCGCCAGCAGCCTCGGGACAGGCAATTCACCCCTCCACTTT. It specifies CASSLGTGNSPLHF.